This T cell receptor (beta chain) was retrieved from a study of cytomegalovirus exposure and HLA in healthy donors. Overall study context: Sequencing of about 200 million T cells in an earlier analysis found 100 million to 140 million unique TCR beta sequences. Notes on the study in general: Later analysis found that TCR beta chains associated with HLA were more clonally expanded than other, equally common chains. V- and J-gene trimming of TCR beta was linked (in a later analysis) to a missense DCLRE1C variant.

PCR was performed using 60 Vbeta and 13 Jbeta primers. The protocol was immunoSEQ multiplex PCR, while the TCRdb copy is restricted to in-frame clones and leaves out a portion. The sample carries 90,000 to 150,000 clones, about 72% recorded once. As for this clone: Its antigen is not known.

Between the trimmed V and J ends, which lost 3 bases and 0 bases, there was a span of 9 bases. CDR3 length: 15 amino acids. Germline loops: CDR1 SEHNR, CDR2 FQNEAQ (reference sequence). Sequences were obtained from PBMCs. V gene TRBV7-9 combines with J gene TRBJ1-3, with D unclear. The origin of this receptor is a man over 45 in good health and CMV-seropositive. The CDR3: CASSFSGNSGNTIYF. Written as DNA, the CDR3 is TGTGCCAGCAGCTTTTCCGGTAACTCTGGAAACACCATATATTTT.